The 5 T cell receptor beta chains presented below share a single source sample, sequenced in a study of a mutant IDH1 vaccine in newly diagnosed glioma. Profiled with immunoSEQ multiplex PCR; TCRdb holds only in-frame clones, not every one. The table has approximately 45,000 clones, 85% to 95% seen once. Their specific antigens are unknown. As for time point: week 35, safety follow-up. Each dose of the vaccine consisted of 300 ug of mutant IDH1 20-mer peptide, with topical imiquimod. Sequencing used PBMCs, obtained from a glioma patient whose treatment included an IDH1 peptide vaccine. Every receptor here comes from a man between 45 and 60 years old with glioma.

This clone was seen a single time. The chain has TRBV25-1 and TRBJ2-1; no definite D call. The ends were cut back, 4 bases at V and 8 bases at J, with 18 bases in the middle. The germline V gene encodes CDR1 MGHDK and CDR2 SYGVNS. This CDR3 contains 15 residues. In DNA, the CDR3 is TGTGCCAGCAGTGTCCCTAATCTTGGCGTTGATGAGCAGTTCTTC. This translates into CASSVPNLGVDEQFF.

This clone appeared a single time. V and J are TRBV5-1 and TRBJ1-1; D gene uncertain. Germline CDR1 reads SGHRS; CDR2 reads YFSETQ. Trimming shortened V by 0 bases and J by 2 bases, and 8 bases separated the two germline ends. The CDR3 sequence is 14 residues long. DNA of the CDR3: TGCGCCAGCAGCTTGGCCAGGCCTAACACTGAAGCTTTCTTT. Translation: CASSLARPNTEAFF.

The gene calls are TRBV7-8 and TRBJ2-5; 13 bases match TRBD2. Trimming at V came to 1 base and at J to 4 bases, leaving 3 bases not matched to a gene. Looked up from germline, CDR1 is SGHVS and CDR2 is FQNEAQ. The CDR3 is 16 amino acids. CDR3 region: CASSLGTSGSGETQYF. The CDR3 DNA sequence: TGTGCCAGCAGCTTAGGGACTAGCGGGAGTGGAGAGACCCAGTACTTC. The variable domain in full, with the rest retrieved from reference TRBV7-8 and TRBJ2-5, is GAGVSQSPRYKVAKRGQDVALRCDPISGHVSLFWYQQALGQGPEFLTYFQNEAQLDKSGLPSDRFFAERPEGSVSTLKIQRTQQEDSAVYLCASSLGTSGSGETQYFGPGTRLLVL.

The rearrangement uses TRBV6-1 and TRBJ2-6, with D unresolved. The germline V gene encodes CDR1 MNHNS and CDR2 SASEGT. The CDR3 extends over 18 amino acids. Trimming took 3 bases from V and 2 from J, leaving 17 bases between them. The CDR3 nucleotides read TGTGCCAGCAGTGACATGGATAGTCGGACCCCTGGGGCCAACGTCCTGACTTTC. As protein: CASSDMDSRTPGANVLTF.

The V call is TRBV30, the J call TRBJ1-1; D is ambiguous. The length of the CDR3 is 13 residues. V was cut by 4 bases and J by 1 base, with 10 bases left in between. CDR1 and CDR2 (germline): GTSNPN, SVGIG (reference sequence). Here the CDR3 reads CAWNFAGNTEAFF. The CDR3, as DNA: TGTGCCTGGAATTTTGCAGGGAACACTGAAGCTTTCTTT.